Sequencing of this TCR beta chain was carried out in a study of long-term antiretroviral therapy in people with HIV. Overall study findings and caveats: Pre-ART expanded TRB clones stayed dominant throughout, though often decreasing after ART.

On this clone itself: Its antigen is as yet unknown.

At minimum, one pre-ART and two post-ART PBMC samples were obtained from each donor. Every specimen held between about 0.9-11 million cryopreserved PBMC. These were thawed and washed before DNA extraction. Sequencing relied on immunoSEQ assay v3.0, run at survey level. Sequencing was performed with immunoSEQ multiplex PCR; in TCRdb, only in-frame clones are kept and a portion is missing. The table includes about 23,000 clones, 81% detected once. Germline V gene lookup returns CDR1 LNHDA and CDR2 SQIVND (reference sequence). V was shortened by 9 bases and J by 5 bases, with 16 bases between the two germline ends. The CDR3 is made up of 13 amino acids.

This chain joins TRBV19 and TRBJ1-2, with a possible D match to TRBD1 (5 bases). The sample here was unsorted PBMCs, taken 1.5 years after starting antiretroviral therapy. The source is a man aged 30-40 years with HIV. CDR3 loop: CASTGSLLYGYTF. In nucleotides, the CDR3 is TGTGCCAGCACAGGATCTTTACTGTATGGCTACACCTTC.